This TCR beta chain emerged from a study of blood T cell repertoires in COVID-19. Study-wide context: In each case, the material was cDNA or gDNA derived from T cells, B-cell-depleted T cells, or PBMCs.

The Seattle patients joined while their infection was active and were tracked longitudinally afterward. Assay: immunoSEQ multiplex PCR; the TCRdb copy retains only in-frame clones and omits some. The table lists over 150,000 clones, roughly 88% of them singletons. V shed 4 bases and J shed 7 bases, with 12 bases lying between them. The CDR3 runs 13 residues. CDR1 is SGHRS and CDR2 is YFSETQ in the germline V gene. The sequencing sample was made of peripheral blood. The chain has TRBV5-1 and TRBJ2-1; D ambiguous. The clonotype was recovered from a woman in her thirties or forties with COVID-19, enrolled during active disease. The CDR3 reads CASSTTRGNEQFF. For the CDR3, the DNA is TGCGCCAGCAGCACGACCAGAGGAAATGAGCAGTTCTTC.